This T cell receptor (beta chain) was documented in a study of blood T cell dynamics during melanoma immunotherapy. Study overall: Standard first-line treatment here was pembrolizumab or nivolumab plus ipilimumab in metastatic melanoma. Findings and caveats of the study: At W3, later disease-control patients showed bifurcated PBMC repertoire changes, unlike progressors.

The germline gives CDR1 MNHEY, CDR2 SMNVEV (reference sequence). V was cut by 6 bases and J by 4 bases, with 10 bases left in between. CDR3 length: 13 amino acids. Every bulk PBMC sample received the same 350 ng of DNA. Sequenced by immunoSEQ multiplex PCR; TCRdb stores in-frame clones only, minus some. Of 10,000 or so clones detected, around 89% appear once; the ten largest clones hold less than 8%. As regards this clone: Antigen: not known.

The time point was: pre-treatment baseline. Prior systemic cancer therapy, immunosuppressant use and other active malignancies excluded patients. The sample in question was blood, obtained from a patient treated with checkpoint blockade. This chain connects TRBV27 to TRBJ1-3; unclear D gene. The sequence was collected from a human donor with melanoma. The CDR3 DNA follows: TGTGCCAGCAGCCTTCGGTGGGGAAACACCATATATTTT. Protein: CASSLRWGNTIYF.